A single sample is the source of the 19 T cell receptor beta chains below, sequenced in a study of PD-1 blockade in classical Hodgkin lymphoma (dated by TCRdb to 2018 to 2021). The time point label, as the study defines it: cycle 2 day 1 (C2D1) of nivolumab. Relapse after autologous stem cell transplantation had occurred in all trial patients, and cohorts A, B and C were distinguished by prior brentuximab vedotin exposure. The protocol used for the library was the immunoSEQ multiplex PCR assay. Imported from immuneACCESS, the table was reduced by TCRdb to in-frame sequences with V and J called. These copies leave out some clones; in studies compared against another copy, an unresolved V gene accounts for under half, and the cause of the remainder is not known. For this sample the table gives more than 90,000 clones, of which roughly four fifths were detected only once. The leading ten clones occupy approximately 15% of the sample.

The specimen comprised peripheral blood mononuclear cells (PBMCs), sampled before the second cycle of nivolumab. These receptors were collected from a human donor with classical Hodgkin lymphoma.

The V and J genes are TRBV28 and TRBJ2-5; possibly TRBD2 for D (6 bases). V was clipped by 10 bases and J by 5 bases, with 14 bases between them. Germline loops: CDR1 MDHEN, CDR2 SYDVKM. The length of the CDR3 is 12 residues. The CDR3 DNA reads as TGTGCCACCACGGGAGTGTGGGAGACCCAGTACTTC. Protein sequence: CATTGVWETQYF.

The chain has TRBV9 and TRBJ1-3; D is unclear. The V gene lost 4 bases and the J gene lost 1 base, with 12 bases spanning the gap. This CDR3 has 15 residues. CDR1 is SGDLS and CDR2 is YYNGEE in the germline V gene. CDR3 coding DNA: TGTGCCAGCAGCCCCTTTTCAGTTTCTGGAAACACCATATATTTT. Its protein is CASSPFSVSGNTIYF.

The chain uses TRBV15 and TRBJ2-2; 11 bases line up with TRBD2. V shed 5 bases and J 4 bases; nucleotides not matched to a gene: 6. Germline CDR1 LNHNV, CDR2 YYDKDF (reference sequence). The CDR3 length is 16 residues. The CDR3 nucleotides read TGTGCCACCAGCTTATTAGCGGGAGGGCTCACCGGGGAGCTGTTTTTT. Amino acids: CATSLLAGGLTGELFF.

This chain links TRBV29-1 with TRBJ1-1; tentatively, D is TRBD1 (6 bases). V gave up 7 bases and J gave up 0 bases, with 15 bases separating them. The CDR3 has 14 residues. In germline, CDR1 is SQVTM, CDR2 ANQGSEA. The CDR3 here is CSALRGDLNTEAFF. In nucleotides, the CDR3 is TGCAGCGCCCTAAGGGGGGACTTGAACACTGAAGCTTTCTTT.

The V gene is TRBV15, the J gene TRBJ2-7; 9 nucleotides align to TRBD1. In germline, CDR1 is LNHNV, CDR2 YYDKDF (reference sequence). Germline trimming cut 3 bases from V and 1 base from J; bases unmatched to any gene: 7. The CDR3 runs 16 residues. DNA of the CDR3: TGTGCCACCAGCAGCCCGGGACAGGGTAGGTCCTACGAGCAGTACTTC. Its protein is CATSSPGQGRSYEQYF.

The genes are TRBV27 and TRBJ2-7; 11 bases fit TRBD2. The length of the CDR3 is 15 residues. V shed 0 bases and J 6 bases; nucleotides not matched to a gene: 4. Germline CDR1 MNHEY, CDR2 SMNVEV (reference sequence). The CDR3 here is CASSLSGLAAFEQYF. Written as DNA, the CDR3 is TGTGCCAGCAGTTTATCGGGACTAGCGGCCTTCGAGCAGTACTTC.

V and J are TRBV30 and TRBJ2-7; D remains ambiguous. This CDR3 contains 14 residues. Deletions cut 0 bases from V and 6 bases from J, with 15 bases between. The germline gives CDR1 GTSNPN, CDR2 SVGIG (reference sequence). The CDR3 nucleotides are TGTGCCTGGAGTGTAGTCGCCGGGCCGGGCGAGCAGTACTTC. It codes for CAWSVVAGPGEQYF.

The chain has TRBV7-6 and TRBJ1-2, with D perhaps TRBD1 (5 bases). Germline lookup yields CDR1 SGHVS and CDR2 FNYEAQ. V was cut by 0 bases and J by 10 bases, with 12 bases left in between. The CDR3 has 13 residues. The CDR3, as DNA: TGTGCCAGCAGCTTAGCGGGAGGAGGGGCCTACACCTTC. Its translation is CASSLAGGGAYTF.

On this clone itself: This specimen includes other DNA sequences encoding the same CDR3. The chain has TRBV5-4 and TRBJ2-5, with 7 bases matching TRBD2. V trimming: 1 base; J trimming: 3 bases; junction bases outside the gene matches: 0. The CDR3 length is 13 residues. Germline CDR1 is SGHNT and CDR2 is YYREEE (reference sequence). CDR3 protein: CASSLRGEETQYF. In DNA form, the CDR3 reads TGTGCCAGCAGCTTGCGGGGGGAAGAGACCCAGTACTTC.

This CDR3 is CASSETYEQYF. The CDR3 DNA reads TGTGCCAGCAGCGAAACCTACGAGCAGTACTTC. V is TRBV25-1 and J is TRBJ2-7, with D unclear. The CDR3 is 11 residues long. V lost 6 bases and J 2 bases, leaving 5 bases between the germline ends. Germline assignment: CDR1 MGHDK and CDR2 SYGVNS.

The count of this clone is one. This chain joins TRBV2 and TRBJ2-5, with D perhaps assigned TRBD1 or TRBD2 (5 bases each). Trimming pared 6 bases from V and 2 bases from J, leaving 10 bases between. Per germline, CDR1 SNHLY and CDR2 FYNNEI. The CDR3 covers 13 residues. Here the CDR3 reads CASRGDGQETQYF. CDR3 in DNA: TGTGCCAGCAGGGGGGACGGTCAAGAGACCCAGTACTTC.

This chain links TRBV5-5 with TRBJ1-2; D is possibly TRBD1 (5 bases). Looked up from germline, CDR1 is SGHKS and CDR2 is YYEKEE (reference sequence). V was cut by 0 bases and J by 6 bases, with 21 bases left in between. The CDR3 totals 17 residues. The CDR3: CASSLAGGQVRGNGYTF. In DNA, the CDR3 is TGTGCCAGCAGCTTGGCCGGGGGTCAGGTCCGGGGAAATGGCTACACCTTC.

DNA for the CDR3: TGTGCCAGCAGTTACTCCGGGACTACTCAAGAGACCCAGTACTTC. Protein product: CASSYSGTTQETQYF. The chain couples TRBV6-6 to TRBJ2-5; 7 bases match TRBD2. The CDR3 extends over 15 amino acids. V was pared by 0 bases and J by 2 bases, with 3 bases of the junction left unmatched. Germline CDR1 and CDR2: MNHNY and SVGAGI (reference sequence).

The CDR3 spells CASEDRDRDNEQFF. The CDR3 DNA follows: TGTGCCAGCGAAGACAGGGATCGAGACAATGAGCAGTTCTTC. The rearrangement uses TRBV28 and TRBJ2-1; the match to TRBD1 covers 7 bases. The CDR3 spans 14 residues. CDR1 and CDR2 (germline): MDHEN, SYDVKM. V was pared by 8 bases and J by 5 bases, with 9 bases of the junction left unmatched.

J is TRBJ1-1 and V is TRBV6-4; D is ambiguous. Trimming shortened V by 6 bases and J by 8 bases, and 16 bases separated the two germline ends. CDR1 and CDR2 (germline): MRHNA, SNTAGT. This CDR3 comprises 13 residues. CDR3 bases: TGTGCCAGCAGGGATTACGCGGGCGGGGAAGCTTTCTTT. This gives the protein CASRDYAGGEAFF.

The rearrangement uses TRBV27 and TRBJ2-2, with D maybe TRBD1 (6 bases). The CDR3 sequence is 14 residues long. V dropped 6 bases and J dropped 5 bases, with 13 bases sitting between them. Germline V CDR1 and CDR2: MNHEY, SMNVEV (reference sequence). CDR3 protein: CASSHRDKTGELFF. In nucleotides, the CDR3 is TGTGCCAGCAGCCACAGGGACAAGACCGGGGAGCTGTTTTTT.

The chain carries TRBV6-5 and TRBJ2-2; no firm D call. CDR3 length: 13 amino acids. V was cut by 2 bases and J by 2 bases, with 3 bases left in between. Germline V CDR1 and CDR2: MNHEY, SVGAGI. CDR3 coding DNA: TGTGCCAGCAGTTACACCAACACCGGGGAGCTGTTTTTT. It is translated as CASSYTNTGELFF.

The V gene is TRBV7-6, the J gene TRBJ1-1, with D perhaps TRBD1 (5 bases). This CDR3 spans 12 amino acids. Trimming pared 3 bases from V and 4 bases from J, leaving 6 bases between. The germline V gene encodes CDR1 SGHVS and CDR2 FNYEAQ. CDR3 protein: CASSFQGTEAFF. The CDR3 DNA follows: TGTGCCAGCAGCTTTCAGGGCACTGAAGCTTTCTTT.

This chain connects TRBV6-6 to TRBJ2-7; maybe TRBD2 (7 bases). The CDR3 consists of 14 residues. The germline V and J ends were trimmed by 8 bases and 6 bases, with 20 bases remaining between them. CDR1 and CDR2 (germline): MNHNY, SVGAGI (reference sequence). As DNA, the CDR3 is TGTGCCAGCTCCTTCGCGGGGGCTGATGGCGAGCAGTACTTC. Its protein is CASSFAGADGEQYF.